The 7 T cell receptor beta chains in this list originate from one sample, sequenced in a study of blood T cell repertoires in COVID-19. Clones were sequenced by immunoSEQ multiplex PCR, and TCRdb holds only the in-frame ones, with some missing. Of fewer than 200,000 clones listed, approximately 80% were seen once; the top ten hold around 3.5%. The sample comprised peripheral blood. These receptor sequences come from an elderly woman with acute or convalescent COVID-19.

DNA of the CDR3: TGTGCCAGTACCGCGGGGAACACTGAAGCTTTCTTT. Amino acid sequence: CASTAGNTEAFF. This chain connects TRBV19 to TRBJ1-1; no definite D call. This CDR3 spans 12 amino acids. The V gene lost 7 bases and the J gene lost 1 base, with 7 bases spanning the gap. CDR1 is LNHDA, CDR2 SQIVND, per germline (reference sequence). Variable domain in full (rest from reference TRBV19 and TRBJ1-1): DGGITQSPKYLFRKEGQNVTLSCEQNLNHDAMYWYRQDPGQGLRLIYYSQIVNDFQKGDIAEGYSVSREKKESFPLTVTSAQKNPTAFYLCASTAGNTEAFFGQGTRLTVV.

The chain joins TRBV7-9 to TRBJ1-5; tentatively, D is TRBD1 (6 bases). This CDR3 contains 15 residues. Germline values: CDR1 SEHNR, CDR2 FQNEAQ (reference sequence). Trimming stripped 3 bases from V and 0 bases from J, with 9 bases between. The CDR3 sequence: CASSFGQSSNQPQHF. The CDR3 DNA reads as TGTGCCAGCAGCTTCGGACAGTCTAGCAATCAGCCCCAGCATTTT. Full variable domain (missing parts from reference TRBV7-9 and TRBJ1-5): DTGVSQNPRHKITKRGQNVTFRCDPISEHNRLYWYRQTLGQGPEFLTYFQNEAQLEKSRLLSDRFSAERPKGSFSTLEIQRTEQGDSAMYLCASSFGQSSNQPQHFGDGTRLSIL.

DNA of the CDR3: TGCAGCGTTATTCAGGGAATCAATCAGCCCCAGCATTTT. Translation gives CSVIQGINQPQHF. The J gene is TRBJ1-5, the V gene TRBV29-1; D perhaps matches TRBD1 (5 bases). Deletions cut 5 bases from V and 3 bases from J, with 11 bases between. The CDR3 sequence is 13 residues long. Germline V gene lookup returns CDR1 SQVTM and CDR2 ANQGSEA.

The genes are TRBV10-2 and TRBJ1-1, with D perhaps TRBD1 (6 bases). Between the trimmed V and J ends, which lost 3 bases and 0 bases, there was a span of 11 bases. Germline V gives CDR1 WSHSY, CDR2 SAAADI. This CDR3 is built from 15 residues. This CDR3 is CASSEIDRMNTEAFF. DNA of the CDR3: TGCGCCAGCAGTGAAATAGACAGGATGAACACTGAAGCTTTCTTT.

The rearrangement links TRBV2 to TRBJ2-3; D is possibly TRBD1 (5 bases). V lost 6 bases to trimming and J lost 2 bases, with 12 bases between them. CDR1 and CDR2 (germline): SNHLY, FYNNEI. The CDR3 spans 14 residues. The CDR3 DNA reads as TGTGCCAGCAGAGACAGAAAGATCACAGATACGCAGTATTTT. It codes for CASRDRKITDTQYF.

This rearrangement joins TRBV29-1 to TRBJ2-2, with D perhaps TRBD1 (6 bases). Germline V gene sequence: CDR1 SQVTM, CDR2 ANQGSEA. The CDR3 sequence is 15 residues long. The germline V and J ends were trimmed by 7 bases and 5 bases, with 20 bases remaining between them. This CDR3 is CSAAIPGTITGELFF. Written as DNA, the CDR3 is TGCAGCGCTGCGATTCCCGGGACAATAACCGGGGAGCTGTTTTTT.

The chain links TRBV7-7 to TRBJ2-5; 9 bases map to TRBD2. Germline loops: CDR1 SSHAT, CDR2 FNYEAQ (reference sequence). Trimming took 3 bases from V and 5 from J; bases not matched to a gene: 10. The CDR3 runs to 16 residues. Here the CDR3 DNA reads TGTGCCAGCAGCTTGGGACCGGGACTAGCCGAGGAGACCCAGTACTTC. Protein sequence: CASSLGPGLAEETQYF.